A selection of T cell receptor beta chains follows, all from one sample in a study of graft-versus-host responses after intestinal transplantation. These receptors' antigens are unknown. The data were produced by immunoSEQ multiplex PCR, yet TCRdb's version contains in-frame clones alone and is incomplete. The sample lists some 76,000 clones; around 86% were seen once. This specimen consisted of unstimulated CD8+ T cells sorted from spleen or lymph node cells, obtained before transplant. The receptors were sampled from a human donor who was the organ donor for an intestinal transplant. CDR3s include the opening cysteine and the closing phenylalanine or tryptophan. Each record gives: J gene, V gene, CDR3 protein.

TRBJ1-1 | TRBV30 | CAWSPGEGGLSTEAFF
TRBJ2-2 | TRBV30 | CAGQGSTGELFF
TRBJ2-1 | TRBV6-1 | CASSDSSGGANEQFF
TRBJ1-4 | TRBV9 | CASSEGGQGGHEKLFF
TRBJ1-1 | TRBV7-9 | CASSFQTEAFF
TRBJ2-1 | TRBV5-4 | CASSPVAGGVGEQFF
TRBJ2-3 | TRBV5-1 | CASSSQGAIELTDTQYF
TRBJ1-1 | TRBV4-1 | CASSPAPGIMNTEAFF
TRBJ2-1 | TRBV4-2 | CASSQDPRSGGRDNEQFF
TRBJ2-2 | TRBV15 | CATSKGQGYGELFF
TRBJ2-5 | TRBV6-4 | CASSPGGGAQETQYF